Listed here are 25 T cell receptor beta chains from one sample, sequenced in a study of human T cells and chemical hapten exposure. This sample's time point: pre-sensitization, week 0. Documented treatment: therapeutic diphenylcyclopropenone sensitization with weekly scalp DPC. One entry per CDR3 protein, called by TCRdb with MiXCR from the RACE reads. The sample comprises 150,000 to 200,000 distinct CDR3 sequences, 30% of which are singletons, and less than 3% rests with the top ten. Here the sequenced sample was whole blood, taken in connection with sensitization to the hapten diphenylcyclopropenone (DPC). The receptor set was obtained from a woman in her thirties with alopecia areata. Some clones in this sample may be carry-over from other donors' samples.

The chain combines TRBV6-1 with TRBJ1-4; possibly TRBD1 for D (5 bases). The germline gives CDR1 MNHNS, CDR2 SASEGT. This CDR3 spans 15 amino acids. V was trimmed by 2 bases and J by 8 bases, leaving 15 bases between them. CDR3 residues: CASSETWGREEKLFF. The CDR3 DNA is TGTGCCAGCAGTGAAACTTGGGGCCGGGAAGAAAAACTGTTTTTT.

This sequence joins TRBV29-1 and TRBJ2-7; either TRBD1 or TRBD2 may fit D (5 bases each). With 4 bases removed from V and 2 bases from J, the gap between germline ends came to 9 bases. The CDR3 totals 12 residues. Germline V gene sequence: CDR1 SQVTM, CDR2 ANQGSEA. CDR3 bases: TGCAGCGTTGGGTGGGGGACCTACGAGCAGTACTTC. It translates to CSVGWGTYEQYF.

The J gene is TRBJ1-5, the V gene TRBV27; D unresolved. CDR3 size: 14 residues. With 5 bases removed from V and 9 bases from J, the gap between germline ends came to 17 bases. Germline assignment: CDR1 MNHEY and CDR2 SMNVEV (reference sequence). The CDR3: CASSPMDGVRPQHF. For the CDR3, the DNA is TGTGCCAGCAGTCCCATGGACGGGGTTAGGCCCCAGCATTTT.

CDR3 protein: CAIKSGDGTQYF. As DNA, the CDR3 is TGTGCCATCAAGAGCGGGGACGGGACCCAGTACTTC. This chain links TRBV10-3 with TRBJ2-5, with TRBD2 identical over 7 bases. The germline CDR1 and CDR2 sequences are ENHRY and SYGVKD. V shed 7 bases, J shed 7 bases, and the junction held 6 bases outside the gene matches. This CDR3 has 12 residues.

The genes are TRBV14 and TRBJ1-1; the D gene is possibly TRBD1 (5 bases). Trimming took off 0 bases at V and 6 bases at J, with 8 bases between the two ends. Germline values: CDR1 SGHDN, CDR2 FVKESK. CDR3 size: 13 residues. The CDR3 loop reads CASSQDLGAEAFF. In DNA, the CDR3 is TGTGCCAGCAGCCAAGATCTAGGGGCTGAAGCTTTCTTT.

This clonotype appeared a few times. The V gene is TRBV9, the J gene TRBJ2-3; possibly TRBD2 for D (6 bases). This CDR3 has 14 residues. Trimming pared 4 bases from V and 4 bases from J, leaving 13 bases between. Germline CDR1 SGDLS, CDR2 YYNGEE. In nucleotides, the CDR3 is TGTGCCAGCAGCCCCGGCGGGACCGCAGATACGCAGTATTTT. Its protein product is CASSPGGTADTQYF.

In this sample, this clonotype turned up a few times. The chain employs TRBV5-1 and TRBJ2-1; possibly TRBD1 for D (7 bases). The CDR3 runs 16 residues. The V end was cut by 6 bases, the J end by 3 bases, with 19 bases between. The germline V gene has CDR1 SGHRS and CDR2 YFSETQ. The CDR3 protein is CASTQGGPGLYNEQFF. The CDR3 nucleotides are TGCGCCAGCACCCAGGGGGGTCCGGGACTCTACAATGAGCAGTTCTTC.

The chain carries TRBV28 and TRBJ2-7; 12 nucleotides match TRBD2. The CDR3 spans 15 residues. Germline assignment: CDR1 MDHEN and CDR2 SYDVKM. J was trimmed by 4 bases and V by 0 bases; bases with no gene match: 1. The CDR3 region is CASSLWTSGSYEQYF. The CDR3 nucleotides are TGTGCCAGCAGTTTATGGACTAGCGGGAGTTACGAGCAGTACTTC.

This rearrangement joins TRBV11-3 to TRBJ2-1, with 12 bases lining up with TRBD2. The germline V gene encodes CDR1 SGHNT and CDR2 YENEEA. The V gene end was trimmed by 5 bases and the J gene end by 4 bases; junction bases not matched to a gene: 3. The CDR3 contains 15 residues. The CDR3 loop reads CASSRTSGAYNEQFF. The CDR3 DNA reads as TGTGCCAGCAGCCGGACTAGCGGGGCGTACAATGAGCAGTTCTTC.

The V call is TRBV29-1, the J call TRBJ2-2; TRBD2 matches at 7 bases. The CDR3 consists of 13 residues. CDR1 and CDR2 from the germline V gene are SQVTM and ANQGSEA. CDR3 region: CRGRGRTTGELFF. DNA of the CDR3: TGCAGGGGGAGGGGTAGAACCACCGGGGAGCTGTTTTTT.

This clonotype was detected only a few times. The chain uses TRBV5-1 and TRBJ1-3, with 9 bases aligning to TRBD1. The germline V gene has CDR1 SGHRS and CDR2 YFSETQ. The CDR3 has 16 amino acids. Germline trimming cut 4 bases from V and 4 bases from J; bases unmatched to any gene: 9. The CDR3 is CASSAGQGSTGNTIYF. CDR3 DNA sequence: TGCGCCAGCAGCGCGGGACAGGGCTCGACAGGAAACACCATATATTTT.

The chain carries TRBV28 and TRBJ2-3; D is ambiguous. This CDR3 contains 12 residues. Germline loops: CDR1 MDHEN, CDR2 SYDVKM. Trimming shortened V by 2 bases and J by 6 bases, and 6 bases separated the two germline ends. The DNA of the CDR3 is TGTGCCAGCAGTTTAGGAGACGATACGCAGTATTTT. Amino acids: CASSLGDDTQYF. The full variable domain, in which reference TRBV28 and TRBJ2-3 provide the parts outside the CDR3, is DVKVTQSSRYLVKRTGEKVFLECVQDMDHENMFWYRQDPGLGLRLIYFSYDVKMKEKGDIPEGYSVSREKKERFSLILESASTNQTSMYLCASSLGDDTQYFGPGTRLTVL.

The chain has TRBV18 and TRBJ2-3; 7 nucleotides align to TRBD1. The CDR3 length is 16 residues. Germline-derived CDR1 and CDR2 are KGHSH and LQKENI. V lost 1 base and J lost 0; bases outside the gene matches: 4. The CDR3 nucleotides are TGTGCCAGCTCACCACTAAAGGGGGCCAGCACAGATACGCAGTATTTT. As protein: CASSPLKGASTDTQYF. The whole variable domain, remainder taken from reference TRBV18 and TRBJ2-3, is NAGVMQNPRHLVRRRGQEARLRCSPMKGHSHVYWYRQLPEEGLKFMVYLQKENIIDESGMPKERFSAEFPKEGPSILRIQQVVRGDSAAYFCASSPLKGASTDTQYFGPGTRLTVL.

The J gene is TRBJ1-3, the V gene TRBV29-1; D ambiguous. This CDR3 has 13 amino acids. The germline V and J ends were trimmed by 2 bases and 4 bases, with 9 bases remaining between them. CDR1 is SQVTM and CDR2 is ANQGSEA in the germline V gene. The CDR3 reads CSVENLVGNTIYF. The CDR3 DNA sequence: TGCAGCGTTGAAAATTTAGTAGGAAACACCATATATTTT.

The J gene is TRBJ2-2, the V gene TRBV11-2; 11 nucleotides agree with TRBD2. Germline lookup yields CDR1 SGHAT and CDR2 FQNNGV. Unmatched junction bases numbered 11, after V lost 4 bases and J lost 7 bases. The CDR3 has 17 amino acids. CDR3 DNA sequence: TGTGCCAGCAGCTCCGCCGGTAGCGGGGGGGCCGTCGGGGAGCTGTTTTTT. Translating gives CASSSAGSGGAVGELFF.

The V call is TRBV15, the J call TRBJ2-1, with 9 bases identical to TRBD2. This CDR3 has 17 residues. Germline values: CDR1 LNHNV, CDR2 YYDKDF (reference sequence). Trimming at V came to 2 bases and at J to 4 bases, leaving 9 bases not matched to a gene. The CDR3 sequence: CATSRPPGAGGYNEQFF. CDR3 bases: TGTGCCACCAGCAGACCCCCGGGAGCGGGGGGATACAATGAGCAGTTCTTC.

The CDR3 coding sequence is TGTGCCAGCAGTGCGACAGGGGGCGTCAATCAGCCCCAGCATTTT. This encodes CASSATGGVNQPQHF. J is TRBJ1-5 and V is TRBV6-5; 10 bases are shared with TRBD1. Trimming removed 5 bases from V and 3 bases from J; junction bases left unmatched: 4. This CDR3 is built from 15 residues. The V gene's germline CDR1 is MNHEY and CDR2 SVGAGI.

The chain uses TRBV11-2 and TRBJ2-2; TRBD2 aligns across 10 bases. In germline, CDR1 is SGHAT, CDR2 FQNNGV. V shed 1 base and J 4 bases; nucleotides not matched to a gene: 6. The CDR3 runs 17 residues. The CDR3 loop reads CASSLAPAGGFTGELFF. DNA of the CDR3: TGTGCCAGCAGCTTAGCCCCAGCGGGAGGGTTCACCGGGGAGCTGTTTTTT. The variable domain in full, with the rest retrieved from reference TRBV11-2 and TRBJ2-2, is EAGVAQSPRYKIIEKRQSVAFWCNPISGHATLYWYQQILGQGPKLLIQFQNNGVVDDSQLPKDRFSAERLKGVDSTLKIQPAKLEDSAVYLCASSLAPAGGFTGELFFGEGSRLTVL.

There are many counts of this clonotype. The rearrangement joins TRBV20-1 to TRBJ2-7; D is uncertain. CDR1 is DFQATT, CDR2 SNEGSKA, per germline (reference sequence). This CDR3 comprises 11 residues. V lost 2 bases and J lost 3, with 5 bases in between. The CDR3 loop reads CSARMGYEQYF. The CDR3 nucleotides are TGCAGTGCTAGAATGGGCTACGAGCAGTACTTC.

The chain joins TRBV21-1 to TRBJ1-5. TRBV21-1 is deemed a pseudogene. This CDR3 region has 16 residues. The CDR3 region is CASSKGRTASNQPQHF. In DNA form, the CDR3 reads TGTGCCAGCAGCAAAGGACGAACAGCTAGCAATCAGCCCCAGCATTTT.

The chain is built from TRBV28 and TRBJ1-1; D perhaps matches TRBD1 (6 bases). Germline V gives CDR1 MDHEN, CDR2 SYDVKM. CDR3 size: 15 residues. V lost 5 bases and J 9 bases, leaving 22 bases between the germline ends. CDR3 nucleotide sequence: TGTGCCAGCAGTCCTCACCAGACAGGTGGACCCAAAGCTTTCTTT. Protein: CASSPHQTGGPKAFF. The variable domain in full, with the rest retrieved from reference TRBV28 and TRBJ1-1, is DVKVTQSSRYLVKRTGEKVFLECVQDMDHENMFWYRQDPGLGLRLIYFSYDVKMKEKGDIPEGYSVSREKKERFSLILESASTNQTSMYLCASSPHQTGGPKAFFGQGTRLTVV.

This chain connects TRBV5-5 to TRBJ2-1, with D unclear. The V gene lost 4 bases and the J gene lost 8 bases, with 13 bases spanning the gap. Germline assignment: CDR1 SGHKS and CDR2 YYEKEE (reference sequence). There are 13 residues in the CDR3. CDR3 bases: TGTGCCAGCAGCGCCGTACCCAGAGATGAGCAGTTCTTC. This translates into CASSAVPRDEQFF.

This clonotype showed up many times. The chain recombines TRBV28 with TRBJ1-1; perhaps TRBD1 as D (6 bases). CDR3 size: 13 residues. Germline CDR1 reads MDHEN; CDR2 reads SYDVKM. The germline V and J ends were trimmed by 5 bases and 1 base, with 8 bases remaining between them. CDR3 nucleotides: TGTGCCAGCAGTCGGACAGCGAACACTGAAGCTTTCTTT. It yields the protein CASSRTANTEAFF. Together with reference TRBV28 and TRBJ1-1, the CDR3 gives the full variable domain: DVKVTQSSRYLVKRTGEKVFLECVQDMDHENMFWYRQDPGLGLRLIYFSYDVKMKEKGDIPEGYSVSREKKERFSLILESASTNQTSMYLCASSRTANTEAFFGQGTRLTVV.

The chain is built from TRBV29-1 and TRBJ2-5; either TRBD1 or TRBD2 may fit D (5 bases each). Germline-derived CDR1 and CDR2 are SQVTM and ANQGSEA. V was pared by 7 bases and J by 5 bases, with 14 bases between. The CDR3 covers 12 residues. The CDR3 DNA sequence: TGCAGCGCCCAGGGAGTTCGGGAGACCCAGTACTTC. Translating gives CSAQGVRETQYF.

This clonotype was detected a few times. This chain connects TRBV29-1 to TRBJ1-2; D not resolved. The CDR3 sequence is 12 residues long. Germline CDR1 is SQVTM and CDR2 is ANQGSEA. Trimming left V 3 bases short and J 6 bases short, with 11 bases between. In DNA, the CDR3 is TGCAGCGTTGAGAAGCGCGGGCATGGCTACACCTTC. Protein sequence: CSVEKRGHGYTF.